The clone carrying this TCR beta chain was seen only a few times. Its target is unknown. Germline V CDR1 and CDR2: MNHEY, SVGEGT. The CDR3 totals 12 residues. V lost 6 bases and J lost 8; bases outside the gene matches: 4. The data stem from a study of CD8 T cells in ankylosing spondylitis. General study results and limits: Among TCR beta sequences, a motif of under ten highly homologous variants appeared characteristic of ankylosing spondylitis blood. Significant enrichment of disease-linked clones was reported in matched ankylosing spondylitis synovial fluid.

Libraries for TCR beta were made by quantitative 5'-RACE with molecular barcodes. TCRdb recomputed calls from the 5' RACE reads with MiXCR, one row per CDR3 protein. Altogether about 800,000 distinct CDR3 sequences are present, over 9.5% being singletons, with the ten largest covering around 0.51%. The sequenced sample was blood, either unsorted or a sorted T cell fraction (not recorded which). This receptor was obtained from a male donor with ankylosing spondylitis. This chain uses TRBV6-2 or TRBV6-3 with TRBJ2-3; 8 positions agree with TRBD1. The CDR3 sequence is CASRPTGGTQYF. The CDR3 DNA sequence: TGTGCCAGCAGGCCTACAGGGGGTACGCAGTATTTT.